This T cell receptor (beta chain) was recorded in a study of shared clonotypes between healthy human individuals. Notes on the study in general: Blood alone was sampled, and tissue repertoires likely differ.

Profiled with immunoSEQ multiplex PCR; TCRdb holds only in-frame clones, not every one. The data contain a few million clones, about 92% of them singletons. V shed 5 bases and J shed 0 bases, with 13 bases lying between them. Germline values: CDR1 MDHEN, CDR2 SYDVKM. The CDR3 consists of 15 residues. This clone was observed a handful of times. Its target is unknown. This sequence joins TRBV28 and TRBJ1-1, with D maybe TRBD1 (5 bases). The sequenced sample was naive CD4+ T cells from PBMCs. Subset denoted: CD45RA+ positively selected. This TCR was sampled from a young man in good health. Some clones in this sample may be carry-over from other donors' samples. The CDR3 DNA reads TGTGCCAGCAGTACGGGGGGACGGTTGAACACTGAAGCTTTCTTT. Residues: CASSTGGRLNTEAFF.